A single T cell receptor (beta chain) is shown here with its context. What it binds is not known. These data are taken from a study of cytomegalovirus exposure and HLA in healthy donors. The PCR was carried out with 60 Vbeta primers and 13 Jbeta primers. Data came from immunoSEQ multiplex PCR; TCRdb stores just in-frame clones and leaves some out. The table includes tens of thousands of clones, approximately 79% detected once. Germline CDR1 SQVTM, CDR2 ANQGSEA. The V gene end was trimmed by 4 bases and the J gene end by 5 bases; junction bases not matched to a gene: 7. The CDR3 runs to 13 residues. The study, taken as a whole, reports: As was reported, the classifier diagnosed cytomegalovirus status with high specificity and sensitivity. Judged likely to be a sequencing artifact was a cluster of highly shared sequence variants.

The TCR sequence derives from a man in his thirties or forties in good health and CMV-seronegative. The gene calls are TRBV29-1 and TRBJ1-1; TRBD1 matches 7 bases. Sequencing was carried out using PBMCs. The CDR3 DNA reads as TGCAGCGTTGTATCAGGGGGAAAGACTGAAGCTTTCTTT. This encodes CSVVSGGKTEAFF.